This entry lists 8 T cell receptor beta chains sequenced from one sample in a study of CD8+ T cells in alopecia areata. Sequencing relied on a cDNA template that was reverse transcribed from extracted RNA. TCRdb's table, derived via immunoSEQ multiplex PCR, lists solely in-frame clones and lacks some. This table has 90,000 to 120,000 clones, over 55% appearing once. The sample taken for sequencing was NKG2D-low CD8+ T cells sorted from blood. Every receptor here comes from a human donor with alopecia areata.

This chain links TRBV7-8 with TRBJ2-7; D is perhaps TRBD1 (5 bases). The V and J ends lost 1 base and 3 bases respectively, with 10 bases between them. There are 14 residues in the CDR3. Germline CDR1 reads SGHVS; CDR2 reads FQNEAQ. The CDR3 spells CASSLEGIGYEQYF. For the CDR3, the DNA is TGTGCCAGCAGCTTAGAGGGGATAGGCTACGAGCAGTACTTC.

This clone is a singleton in its sample. This chain uses TRBV28 with TRBJ2-7; D is perhaps TRBD2 (7 bases). The V end was cut by 5 bases, the J end by 7 bases, with 15 bases between. Germline V gene data show CDR1 as MDHEN and CDR2 as SYDVKM. The CDR3 has 13 amino acids. The CDR3 spells CASSPTGGPEQYF. CDR3 DNA sequence: TGTGCCAGCAGTCCAACCGGGGGGCCGGAGCAGTACTTC.

This clone has a single count. V gene TRBV11-2 combines with J gene TRBJ2-3; TRBD2 matches at 9 bases. The CDR3 extends over 16 amino acids. V dropped 5 bases and J dropped 0; count of bases not matched to a gene: 6. In germline, CDR1 is SGHAT, CDR2 FQNNGV. This chain's CDR3 is CASSIIAGVSTDTQYF. The CDR3 DNA reads as TGTGCCAGCAGCATCATAGCGGGAGTGAGCACAGATACGCAGTATTTT.

This clone was detected only once. The chain has TRBV11-1 and TRBJ2-7, with unresolved D. This CDR3 comprises 12 residues. V was pared by 5 bases and J by 2 bases, with 7 bases between. Germline assignment: CDR1 SGHAT and CDR2 FQDESV (reference sequence). The CDR3, as DNA: TGTGCCAGCAGCCCCCCGACCTACGAGCAGTACTTC. Amino acid sequence: CASSPPTYEQYF.

The chain joins TRBV6-6 to TRBJ2-1; 10 bases are shared with TRBD2. This CDR3 comprises 14 residues. Germline V lookup: CDR1 MNHNY, CDR2 SVGAGI (reference sequence). Trimming cost V 7 bases and J 3 bases; bases outside gene matches: 3. The CDR3 nucleotides read TGTGCCAGCAAACTAGCGGGACTCTACAATGAGCAGTTCTTC. This sequence encodes CASKLAGLYNEQFF.

The chain joins TRBV5-1 to TRBJ1-1, with no clear D. The CDR3 runs 13 residues. Per the germline V gene, CDR1 is SGHRS and CDR2 is YFSETQ. The germline V and J ends were trimmed by 7 bases and 1 base, with 11 bases remaining between them. The CDR3 coding sequence is TGCGCCAGCGTTGATTTGGAGAACACTGAAGCTTTCTTT. Protein: CASVDLENTEAFF.

The chain combines TRBV28 with TRBJ2-2; a possible D gene is TRBD2 (6 bases). CDR1 and CDR2 (germline): MDHEN, SYDVKM. V was clipped by 8 bases and J by 1 base, with 20 bases between them. The CDR3 is 17 residues long. For the CDR3, the DNA is TGTGCCAGCTTCATCACGAGTAGCGGAGTGAACACCGGGGAGCTGTTTTTT. It translates to CASFITSSGVNTGELFF.

This clone has only a few counts. This chain connects TRBV5-4 to TRBJ1-1; 10 nucleotides match TRBD1. Germline values: CDR1 SGHNT, CDR2 YYREEE (reference sequence). CDR3 length: 14 residues. V dropped 4 bases and J dropped 3; count of bases not matched to a gene: 3. CDR3 coding DNA: TGTGCCAGCAGCCCGGGGACAGGGGACACTGAAGCTTTCTTT. Its translation: CASSPGTGDTEAFF.